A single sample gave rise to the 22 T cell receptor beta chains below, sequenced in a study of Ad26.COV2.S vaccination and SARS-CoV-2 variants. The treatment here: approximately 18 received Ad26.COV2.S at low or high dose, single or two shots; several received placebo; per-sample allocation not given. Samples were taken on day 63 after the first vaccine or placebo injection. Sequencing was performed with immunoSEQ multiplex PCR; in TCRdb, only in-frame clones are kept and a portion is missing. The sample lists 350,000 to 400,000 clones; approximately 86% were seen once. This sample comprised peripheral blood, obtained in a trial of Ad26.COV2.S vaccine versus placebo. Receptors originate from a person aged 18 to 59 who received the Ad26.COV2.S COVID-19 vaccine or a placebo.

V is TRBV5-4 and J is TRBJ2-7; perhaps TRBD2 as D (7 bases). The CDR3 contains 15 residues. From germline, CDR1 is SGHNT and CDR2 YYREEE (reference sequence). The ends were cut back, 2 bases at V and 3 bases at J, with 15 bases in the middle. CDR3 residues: CASSLGGGAVYEQYF. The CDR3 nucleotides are TGTGCCAGCAGCTTAGGTGGGGGGGCCGTCTACGAGCAGTACTTC.

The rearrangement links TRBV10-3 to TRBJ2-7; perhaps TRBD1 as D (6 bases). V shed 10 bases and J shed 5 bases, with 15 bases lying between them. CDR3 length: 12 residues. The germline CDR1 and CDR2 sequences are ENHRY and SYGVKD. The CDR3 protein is CATTDSQHEQYF. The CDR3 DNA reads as TGTGCCACCACGGACAGTCAACACGAGCAGTACTTC.

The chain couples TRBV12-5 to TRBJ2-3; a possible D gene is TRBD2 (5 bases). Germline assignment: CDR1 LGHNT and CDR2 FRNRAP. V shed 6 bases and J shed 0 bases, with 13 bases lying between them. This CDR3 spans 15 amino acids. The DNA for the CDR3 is TGTGCTAGTGGCACCGCGGGCGGGAGCACAGATACGCAGTATTTT. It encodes CASGTAGGSTDTQYF. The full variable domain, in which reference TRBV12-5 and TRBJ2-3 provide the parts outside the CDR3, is DARVTQTPRHKVTEMGQEVTMRCQPILGHNTVFWYRQTMMQGLELLAYFRNRAPLDDSGMPKDRFSAEMPDATLATLKIQPSEPRDSAVYFCASGTAGGSTDTQYFGPGTRLTVL.

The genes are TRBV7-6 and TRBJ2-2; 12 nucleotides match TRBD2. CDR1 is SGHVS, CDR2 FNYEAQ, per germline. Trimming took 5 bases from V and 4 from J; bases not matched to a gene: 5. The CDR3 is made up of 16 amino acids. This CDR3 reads CASSNGLAGSTGELFF. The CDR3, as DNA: TGTGCCAGCAGCAACGGACTAGCGGGGTCCACCGGGGAGCTGTTTTTT.

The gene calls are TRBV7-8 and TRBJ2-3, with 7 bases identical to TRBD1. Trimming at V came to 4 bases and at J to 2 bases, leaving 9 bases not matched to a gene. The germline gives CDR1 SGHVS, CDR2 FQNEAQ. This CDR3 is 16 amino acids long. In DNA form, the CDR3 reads TGTGCCAGCAGCTCCCCCGGGACAGCCTACACAGATACGCAGTATTTT. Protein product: CASSSPGTAYTDTQYF.

The CDR3 region is CASSAGQYDYGYTF. In DNA form, the CDR3 reads TGTGCCAGCAGCGCGGGACAGTACGACTATGGCTACACCTTC. This chain joins TRBV9 and TRBJ1-2, with 7 bases fitting TRBD1. The junction had 5 bases not matched to a gene; V was cut back by 3 bases and J by 3 bases. The germline gives CDR1 SGDLS, CDR2 YYNGEE. This CDR3 comprises 14 residues.

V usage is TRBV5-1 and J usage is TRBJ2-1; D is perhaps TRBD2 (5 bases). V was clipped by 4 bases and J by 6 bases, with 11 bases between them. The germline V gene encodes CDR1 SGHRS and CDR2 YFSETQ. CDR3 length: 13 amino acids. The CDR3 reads CASSVTSPNEQFF. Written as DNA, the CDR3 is TGCGCCAGCAGCGTTACTAGTCCCAATGAGCAGTTCTTC.

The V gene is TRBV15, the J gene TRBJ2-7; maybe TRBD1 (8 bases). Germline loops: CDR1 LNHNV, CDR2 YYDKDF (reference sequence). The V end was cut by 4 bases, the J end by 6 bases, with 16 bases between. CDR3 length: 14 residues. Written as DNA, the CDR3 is TGTGCCACCAGCACTATGGACAGGGAGGGCGAGCAGTACTTC. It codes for CATSTMDREGEQYF.

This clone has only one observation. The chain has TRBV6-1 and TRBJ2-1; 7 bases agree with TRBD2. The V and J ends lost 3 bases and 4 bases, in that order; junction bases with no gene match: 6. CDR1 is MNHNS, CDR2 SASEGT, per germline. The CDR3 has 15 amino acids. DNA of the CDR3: TGTGCCAGCAGTGACCATGGCGGGGGATACAATGAGCAGTTCTTC. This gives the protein CASSDHGGGYNEQFF.

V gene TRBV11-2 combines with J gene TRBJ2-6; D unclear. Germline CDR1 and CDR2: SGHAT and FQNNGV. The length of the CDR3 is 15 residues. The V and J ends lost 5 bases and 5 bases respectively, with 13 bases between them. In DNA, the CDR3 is TGTGCCAGCAGCCCAGGATCCTTTTGGGCCAACGTCCTGACTTTC. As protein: CASSPGSFWANVLTF.

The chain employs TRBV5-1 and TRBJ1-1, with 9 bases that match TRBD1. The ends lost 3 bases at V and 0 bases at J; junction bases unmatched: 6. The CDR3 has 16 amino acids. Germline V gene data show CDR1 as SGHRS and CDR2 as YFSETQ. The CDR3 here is CASSSRDRVMNTEAFF. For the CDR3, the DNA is TGCGCCAGCAGCTCGCGGGACAGGGTTATGAACACTGAAGCTTTCTTT. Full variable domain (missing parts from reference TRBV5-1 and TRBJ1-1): KAGVTQTPRYLIKTRGQQVTLSCSPISGHRSVSWYQQTPGQGLQFLFEYFSETQRNKGNFPGRFSGRQFSNSRSEMNVSTLELGDSALYLCASSSRDRVMNTEAFFGQGTRLTVV.

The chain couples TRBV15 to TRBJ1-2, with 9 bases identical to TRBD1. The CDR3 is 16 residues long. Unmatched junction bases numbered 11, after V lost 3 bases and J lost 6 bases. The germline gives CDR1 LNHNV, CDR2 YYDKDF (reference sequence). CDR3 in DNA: TGTGCCACCAGCAGTCCCCTTGGTCGGACAGGGGATGGCTACACCTTC. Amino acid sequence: CATSSPLGRTGDGYTF.

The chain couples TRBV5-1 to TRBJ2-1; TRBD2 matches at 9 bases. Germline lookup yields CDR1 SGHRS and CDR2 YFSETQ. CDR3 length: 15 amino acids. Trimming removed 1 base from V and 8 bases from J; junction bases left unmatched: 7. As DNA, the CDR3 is TGCGCCAGCAGCTTGCCAGCGGGGGGATTAGATGAGCAGTTCTTC. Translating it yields CASSLPAGGLDEQFF.

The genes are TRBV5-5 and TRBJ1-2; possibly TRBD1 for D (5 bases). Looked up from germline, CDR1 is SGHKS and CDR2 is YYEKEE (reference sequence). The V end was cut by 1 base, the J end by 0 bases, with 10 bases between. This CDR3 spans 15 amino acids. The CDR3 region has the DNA TGTGCCAGCAGCTTGACGACAGCAGCTAACTATGGCTACACCTTC. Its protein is CASSLTTAANYGYTF.

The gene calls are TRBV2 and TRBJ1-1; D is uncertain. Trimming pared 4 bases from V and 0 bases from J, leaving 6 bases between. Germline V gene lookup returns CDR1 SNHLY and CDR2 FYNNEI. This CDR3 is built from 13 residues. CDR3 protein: CASSGVLNTEAFF. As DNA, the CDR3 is TGTGCCAGCAGTGGGGTTTTGAACACTGAAGCTTTCTTT.

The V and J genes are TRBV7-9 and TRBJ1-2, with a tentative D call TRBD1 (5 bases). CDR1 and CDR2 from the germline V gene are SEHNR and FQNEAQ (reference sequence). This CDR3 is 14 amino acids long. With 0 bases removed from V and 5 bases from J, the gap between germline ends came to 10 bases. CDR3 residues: CASSLATGVYGYTF. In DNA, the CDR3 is TGTGCCAGCAGCTTAGCGACGGGGGTTTATGGCTACACCTTC.

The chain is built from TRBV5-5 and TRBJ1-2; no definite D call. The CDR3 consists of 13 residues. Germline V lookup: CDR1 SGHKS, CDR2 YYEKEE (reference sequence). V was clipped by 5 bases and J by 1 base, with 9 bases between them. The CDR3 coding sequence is TGTGCCAGCAGATCCAGCGTTAACTATGGCTACACCTTC. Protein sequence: CASRSSVNYGYTF.

The DNA for the CDR3 is TGTGCCAGTAGTATCCTGACAGGGGGAAGGAGTCAGCCCCAGCATTTT. Amino acids: CASSILTGGRSQPQHF. The gene calls are TRBV19 and TRBJ1-5; 9 nucleotides line up with TRBD1. Germline CDR1 reads LNHDA; CDR2 reads SQIVND (reference sequence). CDR3 length: 16 amino acids. V shed 3 bases and J 6 bases; nucleotides not matched to a gene: 9.

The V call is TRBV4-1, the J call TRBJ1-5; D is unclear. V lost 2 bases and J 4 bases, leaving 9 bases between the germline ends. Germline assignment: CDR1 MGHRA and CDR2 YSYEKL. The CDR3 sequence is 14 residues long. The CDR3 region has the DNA TGCGCCAGCAGCCAAAGGTGGGTTAATCAGCCCCAGCATTTT. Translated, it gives CASSQRWVNQPQHF.

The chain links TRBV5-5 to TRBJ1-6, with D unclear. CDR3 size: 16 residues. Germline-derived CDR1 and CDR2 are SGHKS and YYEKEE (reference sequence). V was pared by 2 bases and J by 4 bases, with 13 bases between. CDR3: CASSFEWADYNSPLHF. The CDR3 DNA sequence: TGTGCCAGCAGCTTTGAATGGGCAGATTATAATTCACCCCTCCACTTT.

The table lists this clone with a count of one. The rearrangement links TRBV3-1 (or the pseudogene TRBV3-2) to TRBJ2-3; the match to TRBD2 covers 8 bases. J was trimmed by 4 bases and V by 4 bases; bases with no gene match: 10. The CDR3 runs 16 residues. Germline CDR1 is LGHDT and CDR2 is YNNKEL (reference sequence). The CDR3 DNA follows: TGTGCCAGCAGCCTGGCCGGGACTAGTCCTTCAGATACGCAGTATTTT. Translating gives CASSLAGTSPSDTQYF.

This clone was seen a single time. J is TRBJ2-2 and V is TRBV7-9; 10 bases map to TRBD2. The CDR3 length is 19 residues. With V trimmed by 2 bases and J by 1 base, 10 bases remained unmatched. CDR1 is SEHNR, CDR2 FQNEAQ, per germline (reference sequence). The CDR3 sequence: CASSLSGSLAGGNTGELFF. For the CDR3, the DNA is TGTGCCAGCAGCTTAAGTGGTAGTTTAGCGGGGGGGAACACCGGGGAGCTGTTTTTT.